Listed here are 6 T cell receptor beta chains from one sample, sequenced in a study of shared clonotypes between healthy human individuals. Data came from immunoSEQ multiplex PCR; TCRdb stores just in-frame clones and leaves some out. Altogether some 350,000 clones are present, about 74% being singletons, with the ten largest covering 9% to 12%. Sequencing was performed on memory CD4+ T cells sorted from blood. Noted subset: CD45RA-negative fraction. These receptors all come from a man aged 25-45 years in good health.

V and J are TRBV19 and TRBJ2-1; TRBD2 agrees at 11 bases. The CDR3 loop spans 15 amino acids. J gave up 7 bases and V 3 bases, and 5 bases lay outside the gene matches. Per germline, CDR1 LNHDA and CDR2 SQIVND (reference sequence). The CDR3 sequence: CASSIETSGMNEQFF. The CDR3, as DNA: TGTGCCAGTAGTATTGAGACTAGCGGGATGAATGAGCAGTTCTTC.

This chain connects TRBV28 to TRBJ1-5; 7 positions agree with TRBD1. After removal of 4 bases from V and 4 bases from J, the junction contained 1 base not matched to a gene. The CDR3 is 13 residues long. CDR1 MDHEN and CDR2 SYDVKM come from the germline V gene. The DNA of the CDR3 is TGTGCCAGCAGTTGGGACAGAAATCAGCCCCAGCATTTT. This translates into CASSWDRNQPQHF.

This chain uses TRBV6-5 with TRBJ2-7; no reliable D call. The CDR3 is 12 residues long. The V gene lost 6 bases and the J gene lost 9 bases, with 15 bases spanning the gap. The germline V gene has CDR1 MNHEY and CDR2 SVGAGI. CDR3 sequence: CASSHAAGGQYF. The CDR3 coding sequence is TGTGCCAGCAGCCACGCAGCCGGCGGGCAGTACTTC.

The J gene is TRBJ2-1, the V gene TRBV5-1, with 10 positions matching TRBD2. V was clipped by 4 bases and J by 5 bases; unmatched bases: 6. This CDR3 contains 15 residues. CDR1 is SGHRS, CDR2 YFSETQ, per germline. CDR3 sequence reads: CASSLGLAEDNEQFF. CDR3 coding DNA: TGCGCCAGCAGCCTAGGACTAGCGGAGGACAATGAGCAGTTCTTC.

The V call is TRBV4-3, the J call TRBJ2-5; D is uncertain. This CDR3 has 12 amino acids. Trimming stripped 0 bases from V and 4 bases from J, with 3 bases between. Germline CDR1 reads LGHNA; CDR2 reads YSLEER. Here the CDR3 DNA reads TGCGCCAGCAGCCAAGAAAGAGAGACCCAGTACTTC. This encodes CASSQERETQYF.

This chain joins TRBV5-4 and TRBJ2-1; TRBD2 aligns across 8 bases. This CDR3 comprises 15 residues. Germline CDR1 and CDR2: SGHNT and YYREEE (reference sequence). The trim removed 6 bases at V and 2 bases at J, leaving 7 bases unmatched. The CDR3 here is CASTSGGNTYNEQFF. DNA for the CDR3: TGTGCCAGCACGAGCGGGGGAAATACCTACAATGAGCAGTTCTTC.